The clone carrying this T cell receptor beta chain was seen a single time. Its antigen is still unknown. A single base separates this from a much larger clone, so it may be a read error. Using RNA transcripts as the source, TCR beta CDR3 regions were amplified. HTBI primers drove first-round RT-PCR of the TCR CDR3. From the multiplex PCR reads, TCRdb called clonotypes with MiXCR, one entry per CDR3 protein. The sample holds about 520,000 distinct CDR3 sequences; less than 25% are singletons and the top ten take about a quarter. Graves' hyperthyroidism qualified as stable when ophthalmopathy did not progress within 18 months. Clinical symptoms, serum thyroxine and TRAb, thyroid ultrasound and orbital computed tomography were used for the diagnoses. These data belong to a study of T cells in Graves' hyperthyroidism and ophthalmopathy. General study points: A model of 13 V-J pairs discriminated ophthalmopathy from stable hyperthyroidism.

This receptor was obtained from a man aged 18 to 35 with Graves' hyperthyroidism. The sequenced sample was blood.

In DNA form, the CDR3 reads TGTGCCAGCAGTTTCGACGGGGACAGCTCCTACGAGCAGTACTTC. Its protein is CASSFDGDSSYEQYF. This chain connects TRBV27 to TRBJ2-7; 7 bases match TRBD1. The CDR3 contains 15 residues. Germline-derived CDR1 and CDR2 are MNHEY and SMNVEV (reference sequence). V lost 3 bases and J lost 0; bases outside the gene matches: 5.